The rows below give T cell receptor beta chains drawn from one sample of a study of blood T cell repertoires in COVID-19. Sequencing used immunoSEQ multiplex PCR; TCRdb keeps in-frame clones, though not all of them. Among more than 250,000 clones listed, 70% to 90% were seen once. Input material: peripheral blood. These receptors all stem from a man between 18 and 29 years old who had recovered from COVID-19. The CDR3 runs from the conserved cysteine through the conserved F or W. Fields, in order: clone size, V gene, J gene, D gene, CDR3 DNA, CDR3 protein. A D gene is named only where the DNA matches it firmly. Expanded clones are given a class, and other clones once, few, many or no size at all.

once,TRBV9,TRBJ2-1,-,TGTGCCAGCACCGCGGGGACCTATATTGAGAATGAGCAGTTCTTC,CASTAGTYIENEQFF
once,TRBV30,TRBJ1-2,TRBD1,TGTGCCTGGAGTGTTTTGGGACAGGCTCTTTTTGGCTACACCTTC,CAWSVLGQALFGYTF
-,TRBV4-2,TRBJ1-5,TRBD1,TGTGCCAGCAGCCATGTACAGGGGGCGGGTCAGCCCCAGCATTTT,CASSHVQGAGQPQHF
-,TRBV6-1,TRBJ2-1,-,TGTGCCAGCAGTGAATTTGCAGAAAACAATGAGCAGTTCTTC,CASSEFAENNEQFF
-,TRBV5-1,TRBJ2-3,TRBD2,TGCGCCAGCAGCTTGACGACTAGCGGAGCACAAGATACGCAGTATTTT,CASSLTTSGAQDTQYF
-,TRBV7-6,TRBJ1-1,-,TGTGCCAGCAGCCATACTCAGGGGAACACTGAAGCTTTCTTT,CASSHTQGNTEAFF
-,TRBV23-1,TRBJ2-7,TRBD1,TGCGCCAGCAGTCACAGCAGGGGGGACAGGCGACCGTGGTTC,CASSHSRGDRRPWF
-,TRBV11-2,TRBJ2-4,TRBD1,TGTGCCAGCAGCTTATCCGGGACAGTGGGACACATTCAGTACTTC,CASSLSGTVGHIQYF
-,TRBV6-2/TRBV6-3,TRBJ2-3,-,TGTGCCAGCAGTTACGGTGAGGCAGATACGCAGTATTTT,CASSYGEADTQYF
-,TRBV24-1,TRBJ2-2,-,TGTGCCACCAGTAGGGGCCCAAACGGTAGATCCGGAGGGGAGCTGTTTTTT,CATSRGPNGRSGGELFF
-,TRBV15,TRBJ1-1,TRBD1,TGTGCCACCAGCAGCATGACAGGGAGAGCTTTCTTT,CATSSMTGRAFF
-,TRBV5-4,TRBJ1-4,TRBD1,TGTGCCAGCAGCCCCGCGGGACAGGGAATAACTAATGAAAAACTGTTTTTT,CASSPAGQGITNEKLFF
-,TRBV19,TRBJ2-1,TRBD2,TGTGCCAGTAGTATGGTTGCGGGAGGGCCTTCTGAGCAGTTCTTC,CASSMVAGGPSEQFF
-,TRBV5-4,TRBJ2-7,TRBD1,TGTGCCAGCAGCAAAGGGACAGGGAACGAGCAGTACTTC,CASSKGTGNEQYF
once,TRBV5-4,TRBJ2-1,-,TGTGCCAGCAGCTTGGCGGATACCCGGGAGGAGCAGTTCTTC,CASSLADTREEQFF
-,TRBV7-2,TRBJ2-7,TRBD2,TGTGCCAGCAGCTTAACGACTAGCGGGAGGATCGAGCAGTACTTC,CASSLTTSGRIEQYF
-,TRBV7-9,TRBJ2-5,TRBD2,TGTGCCAGCAGCTTAAGCGGGGAGGAGACCCAGTACTTC,CASSLSGEETQYF
-,TRBV10-3,TRBJ2-2,TRBD1,TGTGCCATCAGTGCGCAAGACAGGGGGCGGACCGGGGAGCTGTTTTTT,CAISAQDRGRTGELFF
once,TRBV19,TRBJ2-1,-,TGTGCCAGTACCATGGGGGGACCGAGCTCCTACAATGAGCAGTTCTTC,CASTMGGPSSYNEQFF
-,TRBV29-1,TRBJ1-1,TRBD1,TGCAGCGTTCGGGACAGCCACACTGAAGCTTTCTTT,CSVRDSHTEAFF
-,TRBV3-1/TRBV3-2,TRBJ1-1,-,TGTGCCAGCAAATGGGAGGGGAACACTGAAGCTTTCTTT,CASKWEGNTEAFF
-,TRBV5-1,TRBJ2-3,TRBD2,TGCGCCAGCAGCGTTGGGACTAGCGGGAGTGTCACAGATACGCAGTATTTT,CASSVGTSGSVTDTQYF
-,TRBV6-5,TRBJ2-1,TRBD1,TGTGCCAGCAGTTACTCGACAGGGGGGGGAGCCGAGCAGTTCTTC,CASSYSTGGGAEQFF
-,TRBV24-1,TRBJ2-3,-,TGTGCCACCAGTGACACTACAGATACGCAGTATTTT,CATSDTTDTQYF
-,TRBV4-1,TRBJ1-1,-,TGCGCCAGCAGCCAAGAAGTTAGAAGTTCAGAAGCTTTCTTT,CASSQEVRSSEAFF
few,TRBV5-1,TRBJ1-1,-,TGCGCCAGCAGCCTATACAGGGAGAACACTGAAGCTTTCTTT,CASSLYRENTEAFF
-,TRBV2,TRBJ2-7,TRBD1,TGTGCCAGCACCCCGGGACAGGGACGCTACGAGCAGTACTTC,CASTPGQGRYEQYF
-,TRBV19,TRBJ1-6,-,TGTGCCAGTACGATGGGGGGGGATAATTCACCCCTCCACTTT,CASTMGGDNSPLHF
few,TRBV4-2,TRBJ2-2,TRBD2,TGTGCCAGCAGCCAGGGACTAGCGGGAGCCGGGGAGCTGTTTTTT,CASSQGLAGAGELFF
-,TRBV4-3,TRBJ2-7,-,TGCGCCAGCAGCCAAGATTACACCCTCTCCTACGAGCAGTACTTC,CASSQDYTLSYEQYF
-,TRBV5-1,TRBJ2-7,-,TGCGCCAGCAGCTCACCCGGGACACTCTCCTACGAGCAGTACTTC,CASSSPGTLSYEQYF
-,TRBV10-3,TRBJ2-2,TRBD2,TGTGCCATCAGTGGTCGGGGGGGGCGCCCCGGGGAGCTGTTTTTT,CAISGRGGRPGELFF
-,TRBV5-1,TRBJ2-7,TRBD2,TGCGCCAGCAGCTTGCTCGGCGGGGGAGCGGAGAGCTACGAGCAGTACTTC,CASSLLGGGAESYEQYF
-,TRBV7-2,TRBJ1-2,-,TGTGCCAGCAGCCCCAAGGGGTGGGCCTACACCTTC,CASSPKGWAYTF
-,TRBV5-4,TRBJ1-1,-,TGTGCCAGCAGCAAAACCGACAGTATAAACACTGAAGCTTTCTTT,CASSKTDSINTEAFF
-,TRBV23-1,TRBJ1-1,TRBD1,TGCGCCAGCAGTCGACACAAAGGACAGGGCCCGAACACTGAAGCTTTCTTT,CASSRHKGQGPNTEAFF
-,TRBV7-2,TRBJ1-2,-,TGTGCCAGCAGCTTTTTTGAGCAATCTTATGGCTACACCTTC,CASSFFEQSYGYTF
once,TRBV27,TRBJ1-2,TRBD1,TGTGCCAGCAGTCGCCGGGACAGGGCTTTAAATGGCTACACCTTC,CASSRRDRALNGYTF